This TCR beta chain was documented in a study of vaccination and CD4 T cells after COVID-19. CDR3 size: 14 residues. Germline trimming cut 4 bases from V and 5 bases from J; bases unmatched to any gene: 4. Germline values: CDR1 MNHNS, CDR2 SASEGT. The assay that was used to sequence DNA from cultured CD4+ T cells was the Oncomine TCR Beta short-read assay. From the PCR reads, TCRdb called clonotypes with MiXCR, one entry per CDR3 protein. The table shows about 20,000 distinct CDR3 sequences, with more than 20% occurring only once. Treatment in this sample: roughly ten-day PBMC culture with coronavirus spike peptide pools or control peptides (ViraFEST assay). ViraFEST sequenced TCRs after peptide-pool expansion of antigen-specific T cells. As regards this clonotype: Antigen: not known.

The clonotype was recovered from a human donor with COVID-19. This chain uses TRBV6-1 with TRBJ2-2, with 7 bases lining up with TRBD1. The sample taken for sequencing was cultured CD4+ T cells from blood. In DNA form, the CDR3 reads TGTGCCAGCAGTGTAAACAGGGGTACCGGGGAGCTGTTTTTT. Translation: CASSVNRGTGELFF.